This TCR beta chain was documented in a study of cytomegalovirus exposure and HLA in healthy donors. Overall study context: The same platform as the approximately 660 first-cohort repertoires was used for the 120 or so validation repertoires, a later analysis reported. Study-wide results and limits: It was found in a later analysis that first-cohort TCR clusters tended to co-occur in the 120 validation repertoires. Despite most TCR sequences being rare, some public TCRs occurred in many donors.

On this clone itself: Antigen unknown.

Some clones are missing from TCRdb's copy, which holds only in-frame ones; the method was immunoSEQ multiplex PCR. The table lists around 150,000 clones, 75% to 95% of them singletons, with 3% in the top ten. The CDR3 runs 15 residues. Losses at the gene ends were 3 bases for V and 2 bases for J; bases not matched to a gene: 4. Germline V lookup: CDR1 MGHRA, CDR2 YSYEKL. The TCR originated in a woman aged 18-29 years in good health and CMV-seropositive. The rearrangement joins TRBV4-1 to TRBJ2-5, with 9 bases identical to TRBD1. Source material: PBMCs. CDR3 region: CASSHPGTGQETQYF. As DNA, the CDR3 is TGCGCCAGCAGCCACCCCGGGACAGGGCAAGAGACCCAGTACTTC.